Below, 30 T cell receptor beta chains from the same sample are listed, as sequenced in a study of blood T cell repertoires in COVID-19 (dated by TCRdb to 2020 to 2022). The library relied on the immunoSEQ multiplex PCR assay. As stored in TCRdb, this immuneACCESS dataset retains in-frame rearrangements with V and J assigned. A fraction of the clones does not appear; measured against another copy, unresolved V genes explain less than half of the discrepancy, and the remainder lacks a known reason. The sample yields 250,000 to 300,000 clones; more than 85% were counted once. The ten largest clones represent less than 4.5% of the sample. The sample taken for sequencing was peripheral blood. The source of these receptors is a man younger than 35 with active or convalescent COVID-19.

The genes are TRBV4-1 and TRBJ2-7, with TRBD1 identical over 9 bases. The CDR3 totals 15 residues. Germline V gene sequence: CDR1 MGHRA, CDR2 YSYEKL. V shed 4 bases and J 5 bases; nucleotides not matched to a gene: 9. CDR3: CASSPRPDRGHEQYF. CDR3 DNA: TGCGCCAGCAGCCCCCGCCCGGACAGGGGCCACGAGCAGTACTTC.

With respect to this clone: The identical CDR3 is also encoded by other nucleotide sequences in the sample. The genes are TRBV6-5 and TRBJ2-7; 8 nucleotides line up with TRBD1. With 2 bases clipped from V and 4 bases from J, the junction kept 4 bases outside the gene matches. The germline gives CDR1 MNHEY, CDR2 SVGAGI. This CDR3 is built from 14 residues. CDR3 residues: CASSYGQGAYEQYF. The CDR3 bases are TGTGCCAGCAGTTACGGGCAGGGGGCATACGAGCAGTACTTC.

The rearrangement joins TRBV19 to TRBJ1-5; D call uncertain. There are 16 residues in the CDR3. Trimming left V 4 bases short and J 3 bases short, with 16 bases between. Per germline, CDR1 LNHDA and CDR2 SQIVND (reference sequence). CDR3 DNA sequence: TGTGCCAGTAGTAGCCCGGGAGGAGGGTACAATCAGCCCCAGCATTTT. Its translation: CASSSPGGGYNQPQHF.

The chain has TRBV19 and TRBJ1-2, with 9 bases matching TRBD1. The CDR3 extends over 14 amino acids. Germline V CDR1 and CDR2: LNHDA, SQIVND (reference sequence). Trimming took 5 bases from V and 3 from J; bases not matched to a gene: 4. The CDR3 here is CASSPRTGDYGYTF. DNA of the CDR3: TGTGCCAGTAGTCCAAGGACAGGGGACTATGGCTACACCTTC.

The chain is built from TRBV3-1 (or the pseudogene TRBV3-2) and TRBJ1-1; D remains unclear. The CDR3 consists of 12 residues. Trimming took off 4 bases at V and 4 bases at J, with 7 bases between the two ends. The germline CDR1 and CDR2 sequences are LGHDT and YNNKEL (reference sequence). The CDR3: CASSRGFTEAFF. The CDR3 nucleotides are TGTGCCAGCAGCCGAGGGTTCACTGAAGCTTTCTTT.

This rearrangement joins TRBV2 to TRBJ2-1, with D possibly matching TRBD2 (5 bases). The germline CDR1 and CDR2 sequences are SNHLY and FYNNEI. Trimming pared 5 bases from V and 9 bases from J, leaving 8 bases between. The CDR3 has 11 residues. CDR3 in amino acids: CASSLEGEQFF. DNA for the CDR3: TGTGCCAGCAGTCTAGAGGGTGAGCAGTTCTTC.

The V gene is TRBV19, the J gene TRBJ2-2; 7 bases line up with TRBD1. CDR1 and CDR2 from the germline V gene are LNHDA and SQIVND (reference sequence). Losses at the gene ends were 4 bases for V and 5 bases for J; bases not matched to a gene: 4. This CDR3 is built from 14 residues. CDR3 coding DNA: TGTGCCAGTAGTACTGACAGGGTAACCGGGGAGCTGTTTTTT. Amino acid sequence: CASSTDRVTGELFF. The whole variable domain, remainder taken from reference TRBV19 and TRBJ2-2, is DGGITQSPKYLFRKEGQNVTLSCEQNLNHDAMYWYRQDPGQGLRLIYYSQIVNDFQKGDIAEGYSVSREKKESFPLTVTSAQKNPTAFYLCASSTDRVTGELFFGEGSRLTVL.

DNA of the CDR3: TGTGCCAGCAGACCCGGGACTAGCGGGAGTCCCAAGTTCTTC. This translates into CASRPGTSGSPKFF. The chain links TRBV27 to TRBJ2-1, with 14 bases matching TRBD2. The CDR3 has 14 amino acids. The V and J ends lost 6 bases and 14 bases, in that order; junction bases with no gene match: 9. CDR1 is MNHEY, CDR2 SMNVEV, per germline (reference sequence).

This clone showed up just a few times. The V call is TRBV6-1, the J call TRBJ2-3, with 8 bases lining up with TRBD1. The CDR3 length is 13 residues. Per the germline V gene, CDR1 is MNHNS and CDR2 is SASEGT. Losses at the gene ends were 6 bases for V and 11 bases for J; bases not matched to a gene: 10. Written as DNA, the CDR3 is TGTGCCAGCAGGCGTTCCCCACAGGGGGGGCAGTATTTT. It translates to CASRRSPQGGQYF.

This chain joins TRBV7-9 and TRBJ2-7, with D perhaps TRBD1 (5 bases). Germline lookup yields CDR1 SEHNR and CDR2 FQNEAQ (reference sequence). The CDR3 has 13 residues. V was cut by 3 bases and J by 7 bases, with 13 bases left in between. DNA of the CDR3: TGTGCCAGCAGCTTGGACACCCCTCGGGAGCAGTACTTC. Its protein product is CASSLDTPREQYF.

This chain uses TRBV11-1 with TRBJ2-1, with a weak D call TRBD2 (5 bases). The germline gives CDR1 SGHAT, CDR2 FQDESV (reference sequence). The length of the CDR3 is 15 residues. Trimming took 4 bases from V and 4 from J, leaving 14 bases between them. CDR3 nucleotide sequence: TGTGCCAGCAGCTCCGACTATAAACAGTACAATGAGCAGTTCTTC. Protein product: CASSSDYKQYNEQFF.

The chain couples TRBV29-1 to TRBJ1-3; a possible D gene is TRBD1 (5 bases). The CDR3 runs to 16 residues. Trimming pared 5 bases from V and 0 bases from J, leaving 17 bases between. Per the germline V gene, CDR1 is SQVTM and CDR2 is ANQGSEA. CDR3 loop: CSVLPGDSDSGNTIYF. CDR3 bases: TGCAGCGTTCTGCCGGGGGACTCAGACTCTGGAAACACCATATATTTT.

The CDR3 reads CASSPGQGLFF. The CDR3 nucleotides are TGTGCCAGCTCACCGGGGCAGGGACTGTTTTTT. This chain connects TRBV18 to TRBJ1-4, with a weak D call TRBD1 (5 bases). From germline, CDR1 is KGHSH and CDR2 LQKENI. The length of the CDR3 is 11 residues. Between the trimmed V and J ends, which lost 3 bases and 13 bases, there was a span of 9 bases.

The V and J genes are TRBV2 and TRBJ2-3; D may be TRBD2 (7 bases). V was shortened by 5 bases and J by 4 bases, with 16 bases between the two germline ends. Per the germline V gene, CDR1 is SNHLY and CDR2 is FYNNEI. There are 15 residues in the CDR3. For the CDR3, the DNA is TGTGCCAGCAGTTTGCGGGCGGGGGCCTCAGATACGCAGTATTTT. Its translation: CASSLRAGASDTQYF.

V gene TRBV6-5 combines with J gene TRBJ2-7; 11 positions agree with TRBD1. Trimming took 2 bases from V and 6 from J; bases not matched to a gene: 6. The length of the CDR3 is 15 residues. CDR1 and CDR2 (germline): MNHEY, SVGAGI. The CDR3 region has the DNA TGTGCCAGCAGTTACCAGGGACAGGGGGTTGGCGAGCAGTACTTC. Its translation: CASSYQGQGVGEQYF.

The chain employs TRBV29-1 and TRBJ2-3; 9 bases are shared with TRBD1. Unmatched junction bases numbered 5, after V lost 7 bases and J lost 3 bases. The CDR3 runs 13 residues. Germline CDR1 and CDR2: SQVTM and ANQGSEA. In DNA, the CDR3 is TGCAGCGCCCCGGGACAGGGAACAGATACGCAGTATTTT. Its translation: CSAPGQGTDTQYF.

The chain combines TRBV5-1 with TRBJ2-5; D perhaps matches TRBD2 (6 bases). CDR3 length: 16 residues. Trimming shortened V by 4 bases and J by 2 bases, and 18 bases separated the two germline ends. The germline gives CDR1 SGHRS, CDR2 YFSETQ. CDR3 DNA: TGCGCCAGCAGCGATTTCGCGTTAGCGGTACAAGAGACCCAGTACTTC. Amino acid sequence: CASSDFALAVQETQYF.

The sample holds many counts of this clone. The rearrangement joins TRBV2 to TRBJ1-5, with D unresolved. Germline CDR1 SNHLY, CDR2 FYNNEI. This CDR3 is built from 14 residues. V dropped 5 bases and J dropped 1 base, with 9 bases sitting between them. The CDR3 DNA is TGTGCCAGCAGTTCTCCTCCGAGCAATCAGCCCCAGCATTTT. Translation gives CASSSPPSNQPQHF.

V is TRBV7-9 and J is TRBJ1-2; the D is unclear. Germline V CDR1 and CDR2: SEHNR, FQNEAQ (reference sequence). The CDR3 extends over 13 amino acids. The ends were cut back, 1 base at V and 4 bases at J, with 7 bases in the middle. The CDR3 reads CASSLGGVYGYTF. The CDR3 DNA reads as TGTGCCAGCAGCTTAGGCGGGGTCTATGGCTACACCTTC.

This chain joins TRBV4-2 and TRBJ1-3; 10 nucleotides align to TRBD1. The germline CDR1 and CDR2 sequences are LGHNA and YNFKEQ. With 3 bases clipped from V and 2 bases from J, the junction kept 7 bases outside the gene matches. The CDR3 consists of 17 residues. CDR3 loop: CASSHVRGQGAGNTIYF. The CDR3 region has the DNA TGTGCCAGCAGCCACGTTCGAGGACAGGGGGCTGGAAACACCATATATTTT.

In its sample, this clone was seen once. Here the CDR3 DNA reads TGTGCCAGCAGCTTATATGGCGCGGGGGATACGCAGTATTTT. It specifies CASSLYGAGDTQYF. This sequence joins TRBV7-9 and TRBJ2-3, with a tentative D call TRBD2 (6 bases). Trimming cost V 2 bases and J 6 bases, with 12 bases left between them. This CDR3 is built from 14 residues. Germline loops: CDR1 SEHNR, CDR2 FQNEAQ (reference sequence).

The V call is TRBV7-8, the J call TRBJ2-3; the D gene is possibly TRBD2 (6 bases). The CDR3 is 15 residues long. CDR1 SGHVS and CDR2 FQNEAQ come from the germline V gene. Trimming stripped 5 bases from V and 0 bases from J, with 12 bases between. The CDR3 here is CASSPIAASTDTQYF. The DNA of the CDR3 is TGTGCCAGCAGCCCCATAGCGGCTAGCACAGATACGCAGTATTTT.

Here the CDR3 reads CASTLRGRATEAFF. The CDR3 DNA reads as TGTGCCAGCACCCTAAGGGGGCGGGCCACTGAAGCTTTCTTT. The V and J genes are TRBV3-1 (or the pseudogene TRBV3-2) and TRBJ1-1; 7 bases are shared with TRBD1. The V segment lost 7 bases and the J segment 4 bases; nucleotides outside the gene matches: 9. The CDR3 is 14 residues long. Germline CDR1 and CDR2: LGHDT and YNNKEL (reference sequence).

In this sample, this clone turned up once. This chain links TRBV7-3 with TRBJ2-1, with 11 bases aligning to TRBD2. Trimming at V came to 2 bases and at J to 5 bases, leaving 11 bases not matched to a gene. Germline V gene lookup returns CDR1 SGHTA and CDR2 FQGTGA. There are 18 residues in the CDR3. The chain's CDR3 is CASSLVHTGTSGDNEQFF. In nucleotides, the CDR3 is TGTGCCAGCAGCTTAGTTCACACCGGGACTAGCGGTGACAATGAGCAGTTCTTC.

The chain's CDR3 is CASGSDRGQLSYNEQFF. The CDR3 DNA is TGTGCTAGTGGTTCGGACAGGGGGCAATTGTCCTACAATGAGCAGTTCTTC. The gene calls are TRBV12-5 and TRBJ2-1; TRBD1 matches at 11 bases. V trimming: 4 bases; J trimming: 1 base; junction bases outside the gene matches: 6. The CDR3 has 17 amino acids. Germline V gene data show CDR1 as LGHNT and CDR2 as FRNRAP.

This clone was detected only once. This chain connects TRBV9 to TRBJ2-7, with 7 bases fitting TRBD2. There are 15 residues in the CDR3. V was pared by 0 bases and J by 0 bases, with 3 bases of the junction left unmatched. Germline V gene sequence: CDR1 SGDLS, CDR2 YYNGEE. This chain's CDR3 is CASSVGGGTSYEQYF. Written as DNA, the CDR3 is TGTGCCAGCAGCGTAGGGGGGGGAACCTCCTACGAGCAGTACTTC.

The rearrangement uses TRBV11-3 and TRBJ1-2; D gene unclear. Per germline, CDR1 SGHNT and CDR2 YENEEA. CDR3 length equals 14 residues. The CDR3 loop is CASEGVGANYGYTF. The CDR3 DNA reads as TGTGCAAGTGAGGGTGTGGGAGCTAACTATGGCTACACCTTC.

The chain has TRBV30 and TRBJ1-1; 8 nucleotides align to TRBD1. CDR1 and CDR2 from the germline V gene are GTSNPN and SVGIG (reference sequence). The ends lost 1 base at V and 4 bases at J; junction bases unmatched: 11. The CDR3 sequence is 16 residues long. CDR3 sequence reads: CAWSEAGGAAVTEAFF. CDR3 nucleotide sequence: TGTGCCTGGAGTGAGGCAGGGGGCGCTGCGGTCACTGAAGCTTTCTTT.

This clone was seen once. The chain links TRBV6-5 to TRBJ1-2, with TRBD1 as a possible D gene (6 bases). The germline V gene encodes CDR1 MNHEY and CDR2 SVGAGI. V was cut by 4 bases and J by 1 base, with 13 bases left in between. CDR3 size: 15 residues. In DNA, the CDR3 is TGTGCCAGCAGTTCCGGACAGTACCTTAACTATGGCTACACCTTC. This sequence encodes CASSSGQYLNYGYTF.

This clone was counted only a few times. The chain combines TRBV10-3 with TRBJ2-4; D may be TRBD2 (6 bases). The CDR3 contains 13 residues. Germline lookup yields CDR1 ENHRY and CDR2 SYGVKD. V lost 10 bases and J lost 2, with 12 bases in between. In DNA form, the CDR3 reads TGTGCCACTATGGGGGGTACCAAAAACATTCAGTACTTC. It yields the protein CATMGGTKNIQYF.